This T cell receptor beta chain is drawn from a study of blood T cells in healthy people across ages. General observations from the study: PBMCs went unsorted, and a conclusive naive versus antigen-experienced comparison was therefore prevented.

Primed by a sample-barcoded 5' primer and a J-beta primer mix, a second PCR proceeded for about 6 to 11 cycles. TCRdb analysed the 5' RACE reads with MiXCR anew, one entry per CDR3 protein. The sample has approximately 800,000 distinct CDR3 sequences; about half are singletons. Aged roughly 6 to 95, donors were systemically healthy Caucasians from Russia. Peripheral blood, around 9.4 milliliters per donor, was collected. Trimming shortened V by 5 bases and J by 9 bases, and 21 bases separated the two germline ends. The CDR3 totals 15 residues. Germline V gives CDR1 MNHEY, CDR2 SMNVEV (reference sequence). Notes on this clonotype: The target antigen is unknown.

Sequenced sample: blood. The V and J genes are TRBV27 and TRBJ2-3; TRBD2 might be the D (6 bases). This clonotype was obtained from a man older than 75 in good health. The CDR3: CASSRTGIGGETQYF. The CDR3 bases are TGTGCCAGCAGTCGAACCGGGATCGGAGGGGAGACGCAGTATTTT.